A single sample is the source of the 9 T cell receptor beta chains below, sequenced in a study of T cell responses to AZD1222 COVID-19 vaccine. The protocol was immunoSEQ multiplex PCR, while the TCRdb copy is restricted to in-frame clones and leaves out a portion. Of about 150,000 clones listed, 70% to 90% are singletons. Sequencing was performed on peripheral blood, taken on day 0 of AZD1222 vaccination. Receptors were obtained from an adult in good health.

J is TRBJ1-2 and V is TRBV5-8, with 8 bases lining up with TRBD1. There are 15 residues in the CDR3. Germline CDR1 is SGHTS and CDR2 is YDEGEE. Trimming removed 3 bases from V and 2 bases from J; junction bases left unmatched: 6. Here the CDR3 reads CASSSRGRGNYGYTF. The CDR3 DNA reads as TGTGCCAGCAGCTCCAGGGGGCGCGGGAACTATGGCTACACCTTC.

The chain uses TRBV5-6 and TRBJ1-2, with a tentative D call TRBD1 (5 bases). The V gene lost 4 bases and the J gene lost 11 bases, with 21 bases spanning the gap. The germline V gene encodes CDR1 SGHDT and CDR2 YYEEEE. CDR3 size: 14 residues. This CDR3 is CASSPWNGGYIYTF. Written as DNA, the CDR3 is TGTGCCAGCAGCCCCTGGAACGGGGGATATATATACACCTTC.

DNA of the CDR3: TGTGCCAGTAAGGGGGACCAGGCGAACACCGGGGAGCTGTTTTTT. This sequence encodes CASKGDQANTGELFF. The chain couples TRBV19 to TRBJ2-2, with D possibly matching TRBD1 (6 bases). The V gene's germline CDR1 is LNHDA and CDR2 SQIVND (reference sequence). V lost 7 bases to trimming and J lost 0 bases, with 12 bases between them. The length of the CDR3 is 15 residues. Full variable domain (remainder filled in from reference TRBV19 and TRBJ2-2): DGGITQSPKYLFRKEGQNVTLSCEQNLNHDAMYWYRQDPGQGLRLIYYSQIVNDFQKGDIAEGYSVSREKKESFPLTVTSAQKNPTAFYLCASKGDQANTGELFFGEGSRLTVL.

The rearrangement links TRBV2 to TRBJ1-5; D not resolved. Germline V gene sequence: CDR1 SNHLY, CDR2 FYNNEI. V lost 5 bases and J 3 bases, leaving 11 bases between the germline ends. This CDR3 spans 14 amino acids. The CDR3 coding sequence is TGTGCCAGCAGTAGTGGGGTTGCCAATCAGCCCCAGCATTTT. As protein: CASSSGVANQPQHF.

V and J are TRBV7-3 and TRBJ2-2; 8 positions agree with TRBD2. Trimming took 5 bases from V and 4 from J; bases not matched to a gene: 9. Per the germline V gene, CDR1 is SGHTA and CDR2 is FQGTGA. This CDR3 contains 16 residues. The CDR3 reads CASSPGGSRGTGELFF. The DNA for the CDR3 is TGTGCCAGCAGCCCGGGGGGGTCTCGGGGCACCGGGGAGCTGTTTTTT.

The CDR3 here is CASSSTLYGYTF. The CDR3 nucleotides are TGTGCCAGCAGTTCGACCCTTTATGGCTACACCTTC. The V gene is TRBV6-5, the J gene TRBJ1-2; D gene uncertain. Trimming cost V 4 bases and J 5 bases, with 8 bases left between them. Germline V lookup: CDR1 MNHEY, CDR2 SVGAGI. The CDR3 loop spans 12 amino acids.

This clone was found once. This chain connects TRBV7-2 to TRBJ1-4; 9 nucleotides match TRBD1. The CDR3 totals 15 residues. V gave up 4 bases and J gave up 8 bases; unmatched junction bases: 8. Germline V CDR1 and CDR2: SGHTA, FQGNSA. The CDR3 nucleotides read TGTGCCAGCAGCTCCACCGGGACAGGGAGGGAAAAACTGTTTTTT. Translated: CASSSTGTGREKLFF.

The V and J genes are TRBV28 and TRBJ1-4; tentative D call: TRBD1 (5 bases). The ends were cut back, 6 bases at V and 3 bases at J, with 8 bases in the middle. From germline, CDR1 is MDHEN and CDR2 SYDVKM. CDR3 length: 13 residues. Here the CDR3 reads CASRAGPNEKLFF. Here the CDR3 DNA reads TGTGCCAGCAGGGCGGGACCTAATGAAAAACTGTTTTTT.

The rearrangement links TRBV28 to TRBJ1-4, with D possibly TRBD1 on 6 matching bases. Trimming pared 8 bases from V and 8 bases from J, leaving 12 bases between. CDR3 length: 12 amino acids. Germline lookup yields CDR1 MDHEN and CDR2 SYDVKM. This CDR3 reads CASRGRGEKLFF. The DNA for the CDR3 is TGTGCCAGCCGAGGAAGGGGGGAAAAACTGTTTTTT.